Reported below is one T cell receptor beta chain. The antigen is not known. CDR1 is MNHNS, CDR2 SASEGT, per germline. The CDR3 has 16 amino acids. V lost 3 bases and J lost 0; bases outside the gene matches: 8. This sample was taken from a study of brain T cells in children with intractable seizures. Sequenced by immunoSEQ multiplex PCR; TCRdb stores in-frame clones only, minus some. There are approximately 330,000 clones in the sample; over 90% occur only once, and 5.7% lies in the top ten. Indicated time point: blood from clinic visit 5 months post-surgery; TSC patient then seizure free. The sequenced cases were selected for having the highest brain T cell transcript signatures. Patients received at least one anti-epileptic drug before surgery. Study-wide results and caveats: Absence of clones before surgery may stem from lower sequencing depth.

Sequenced here: peripheral blood, sampled approximately 5 months after surgery. V usage is TRBV6-1 and J usage is TRBJ2-7, with 7 bases aligning to TRBD1. This receptor was taken from a boy under three years old with tuberous sclerosis and intractable seizures. Here the CDR3 DNA reads TGTGCCAGCAGTGAGATGACAGGGATGAGCTCCTACGAGCAGTACTTC. Its protein is CASSEMTGMSSYEQYF.